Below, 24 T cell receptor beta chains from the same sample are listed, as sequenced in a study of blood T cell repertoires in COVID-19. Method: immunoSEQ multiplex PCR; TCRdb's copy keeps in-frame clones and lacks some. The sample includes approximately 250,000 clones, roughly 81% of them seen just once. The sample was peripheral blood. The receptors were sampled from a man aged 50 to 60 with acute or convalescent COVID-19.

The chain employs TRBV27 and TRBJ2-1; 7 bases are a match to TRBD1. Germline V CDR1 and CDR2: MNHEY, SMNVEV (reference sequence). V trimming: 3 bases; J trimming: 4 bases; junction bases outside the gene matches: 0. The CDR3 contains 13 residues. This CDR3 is CASSLGQYNEQFF. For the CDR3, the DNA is TGTGCCAGCAGTTTGGGACAGTACAATGAGCAGTTCTTC.

The CDR3 DNA is TGTGCCAGCTCATCCGACAGGGGCCGCCTAGAAAAACTGTTTTTT. Residues: CASSSDRGRLEKLFF. The chain carries TRBV18 and TRBJ1-4, with 8 bases matching TRBD1. This CDR3 region has 15 residues. V lost 5 bases, J lost 8 bases, and 10 bases stayed unmatched. CDR1 and CDR2 from the germline V gene are KGHSH and LQKENI.

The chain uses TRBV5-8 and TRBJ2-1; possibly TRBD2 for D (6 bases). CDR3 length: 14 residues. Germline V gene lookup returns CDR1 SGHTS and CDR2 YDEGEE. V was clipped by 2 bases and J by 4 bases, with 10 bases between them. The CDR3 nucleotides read TGTGCCAGCAGCTTCTTGGGGGGATACAATGAGCAGTTCTTC. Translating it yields CASSFLGGYNEQFF.

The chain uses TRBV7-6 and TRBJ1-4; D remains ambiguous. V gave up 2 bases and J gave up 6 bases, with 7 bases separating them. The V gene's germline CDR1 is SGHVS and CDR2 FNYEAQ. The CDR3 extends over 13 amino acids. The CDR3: CASSLFADEKLFF. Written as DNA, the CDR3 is TGTGCCAGCAGCTTATTCGCGGATGAAAAACTGTTTTTT.

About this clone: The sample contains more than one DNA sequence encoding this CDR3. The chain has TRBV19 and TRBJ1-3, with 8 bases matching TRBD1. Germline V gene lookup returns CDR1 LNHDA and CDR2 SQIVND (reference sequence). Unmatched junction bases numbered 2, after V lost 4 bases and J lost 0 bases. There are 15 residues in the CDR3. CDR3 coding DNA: TGTGCCAGTAGTACAACAGGGGGCTCTGGAAACACCATATATTTT. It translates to CASSTTGGSGNTIYF. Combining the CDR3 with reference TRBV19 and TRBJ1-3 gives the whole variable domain DGGITQSPKYLFRKEGQNVTLSCEQNLNHDAMYWYRQDPGQGLRLIYYSQIVNDFQKGDIAEGYSVSREKKESFPLTVTSAQKNPTAFYLCASSTTGGSGNTIYFGEGSWLTVV.

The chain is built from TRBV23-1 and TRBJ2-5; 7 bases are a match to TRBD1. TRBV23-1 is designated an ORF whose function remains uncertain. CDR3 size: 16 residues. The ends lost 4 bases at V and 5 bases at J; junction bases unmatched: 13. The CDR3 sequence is CASSPPGPDRRETQYF. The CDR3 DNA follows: TGCGCCAGCAGTCCCCCAGGACCGGACAGGCGCGAGACCCAGTACTTC.

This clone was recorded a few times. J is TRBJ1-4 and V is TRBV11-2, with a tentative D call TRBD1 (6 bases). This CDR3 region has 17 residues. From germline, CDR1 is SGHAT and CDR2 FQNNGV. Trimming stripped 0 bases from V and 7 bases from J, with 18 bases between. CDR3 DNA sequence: TGTGCCAGCAGCTTAGATCGTACCCAGGGGATGAGTGAAAAACTGTTTTTT. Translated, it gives CASSLDRTQGMSEKLFF.

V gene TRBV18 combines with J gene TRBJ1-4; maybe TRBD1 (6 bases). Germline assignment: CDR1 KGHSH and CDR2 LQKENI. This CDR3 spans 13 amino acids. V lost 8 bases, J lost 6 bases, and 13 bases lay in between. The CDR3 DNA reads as TGTGCCAGCCTCAGGGGAGTAGATGAAAAACTGTTTTTT. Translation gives CASLRGVDEKLFF.

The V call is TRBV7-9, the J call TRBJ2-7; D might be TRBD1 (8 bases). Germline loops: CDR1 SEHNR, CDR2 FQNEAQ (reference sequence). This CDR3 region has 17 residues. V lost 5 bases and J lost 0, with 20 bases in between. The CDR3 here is CASSPGTGGRASYEQYF. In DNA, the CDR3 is TGTGCCAGCAGCCCCGGGACAGGTGGGAGGGCCTCCTACGAGCAGTACTTC.

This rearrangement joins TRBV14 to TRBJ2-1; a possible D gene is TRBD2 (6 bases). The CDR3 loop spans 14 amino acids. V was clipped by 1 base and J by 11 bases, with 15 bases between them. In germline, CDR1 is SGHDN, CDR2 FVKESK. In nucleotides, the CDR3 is TGTGCCAGCAGCCAAGGTTGGAGGGGAAACAAGCAGTTCTTC. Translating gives CASSQGWRGNKQFF. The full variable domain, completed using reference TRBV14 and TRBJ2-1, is EAGVTQFPSHSVIEKGQTVTLRCDPISGHDNLYWYRRVMGKEIKFLLHFVKESKQDESGMPNNRFLAERTGGTYSTLKVQPAELEDSGVYFCASSQGWRGNKQFFGPGTRLTVL.

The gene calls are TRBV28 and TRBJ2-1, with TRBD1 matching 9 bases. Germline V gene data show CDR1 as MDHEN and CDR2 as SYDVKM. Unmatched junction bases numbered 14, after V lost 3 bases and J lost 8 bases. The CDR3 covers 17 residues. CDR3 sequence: CASSLPGGQGPVHEQFF. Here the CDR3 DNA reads TGTGCCAGCAGTTTGCCCGGGGGACAGGGTCCGGTTCATGAGCAGTTCTTC.

The CDR3 is CASSLRDSLPGELFF. In nucleotides, the CDR3 is TGTGCCAGCAGCTTACGGGACAGCCTACCCGGGGAGCTGTTTTTT. The chain is built from TRBV11-1 and TRBJ2-2, with 7 nucleotides matching TRBD1. There are 15 residues in the CDR3. The germline gives CDR1 SGHAT, CDR2 FQDESV (reference sequence). The ends lost 2 bases at V and 6 bases at J; junction bases unmatched: 6.

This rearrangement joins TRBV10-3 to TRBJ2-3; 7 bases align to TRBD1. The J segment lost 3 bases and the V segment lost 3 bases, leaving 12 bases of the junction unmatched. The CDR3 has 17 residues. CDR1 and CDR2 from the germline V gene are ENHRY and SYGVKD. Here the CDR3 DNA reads TGTGCCATCAGTGATACCTCAGGGGGAGCGACGACAGATACGCAGTATTTT. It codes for CAISDTSGGATTDTQYF.

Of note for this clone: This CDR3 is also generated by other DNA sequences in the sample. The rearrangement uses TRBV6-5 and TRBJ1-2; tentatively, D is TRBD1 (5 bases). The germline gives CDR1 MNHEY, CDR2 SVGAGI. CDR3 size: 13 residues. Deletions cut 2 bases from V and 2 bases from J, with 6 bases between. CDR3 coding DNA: TGTGCCAGCAGTTACGACAGCAACTATGGCTACACCTTC. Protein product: CASSYDSNYGYTF.

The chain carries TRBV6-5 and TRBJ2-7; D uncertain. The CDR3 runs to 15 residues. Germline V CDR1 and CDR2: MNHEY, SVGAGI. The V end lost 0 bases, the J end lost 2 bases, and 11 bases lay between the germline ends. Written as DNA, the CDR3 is TGTGCCAGCAGTTACTCGAGATCCTCCGCCTACGAGCAGTACTTC. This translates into CASSYSRSSAYEQYF.

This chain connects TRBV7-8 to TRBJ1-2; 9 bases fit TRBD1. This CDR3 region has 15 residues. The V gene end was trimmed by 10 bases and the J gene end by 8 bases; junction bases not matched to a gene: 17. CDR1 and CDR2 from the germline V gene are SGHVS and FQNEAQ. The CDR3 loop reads CAIRTGVFGDRGYTF. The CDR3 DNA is TGTGCCATCCGGACAGGGGTATTCGGGGACCGAGGCTACACCTTC.

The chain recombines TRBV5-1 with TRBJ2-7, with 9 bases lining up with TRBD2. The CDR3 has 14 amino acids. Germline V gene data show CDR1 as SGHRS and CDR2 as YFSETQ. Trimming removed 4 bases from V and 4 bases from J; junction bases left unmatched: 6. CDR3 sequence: CASSISGSIYEQYF. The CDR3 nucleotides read TGCGCCAGCAGCATTAGCGGGAGTATATACGAGCAGTACTTC.

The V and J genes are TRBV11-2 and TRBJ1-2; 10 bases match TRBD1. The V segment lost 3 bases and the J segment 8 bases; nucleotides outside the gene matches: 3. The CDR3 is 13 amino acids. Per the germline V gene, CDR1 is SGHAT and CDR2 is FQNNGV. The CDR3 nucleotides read TGTGCCAGCAGCTTGGGACAGGGGAGCGGCTACACCTTC. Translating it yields CASSLGQGSGYTF.

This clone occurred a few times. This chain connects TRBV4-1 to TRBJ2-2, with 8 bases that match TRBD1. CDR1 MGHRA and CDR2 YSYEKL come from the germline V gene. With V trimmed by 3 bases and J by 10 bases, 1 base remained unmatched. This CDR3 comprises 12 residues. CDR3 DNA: TGCGCCAGCAGCCAGGACAGGGAGGAGCTGTTTTTT. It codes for CASSQDREELFF.

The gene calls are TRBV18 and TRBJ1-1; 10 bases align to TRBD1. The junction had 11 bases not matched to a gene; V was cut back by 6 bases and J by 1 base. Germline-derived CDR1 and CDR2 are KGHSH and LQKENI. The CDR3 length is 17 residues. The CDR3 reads CASSESGTGVGNTEAFF. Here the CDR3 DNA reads TGTGCCAGCTCGGAATCCGGGACAGGGGTCGGGAACACTGAAGCTTTCTTT.

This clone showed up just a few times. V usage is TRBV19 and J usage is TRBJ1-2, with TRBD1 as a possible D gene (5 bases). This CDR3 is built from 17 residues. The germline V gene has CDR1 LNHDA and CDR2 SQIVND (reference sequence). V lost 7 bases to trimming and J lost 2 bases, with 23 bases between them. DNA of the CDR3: TGTGCCAGTACGTCTCTGGTAGGGGCAAGGGGAAACTATGGCTACACCTTC. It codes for CASTSLVGARGNYGYTF.

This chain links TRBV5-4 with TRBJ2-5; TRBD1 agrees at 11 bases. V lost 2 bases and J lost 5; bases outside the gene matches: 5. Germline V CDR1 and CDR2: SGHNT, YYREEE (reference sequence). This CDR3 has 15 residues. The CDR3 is CASSFGTGGAETQYF. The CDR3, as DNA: TGTGCCAGCAGCTTTGGGACAGGGGGGGCGGAGACCCAGTACTTC.

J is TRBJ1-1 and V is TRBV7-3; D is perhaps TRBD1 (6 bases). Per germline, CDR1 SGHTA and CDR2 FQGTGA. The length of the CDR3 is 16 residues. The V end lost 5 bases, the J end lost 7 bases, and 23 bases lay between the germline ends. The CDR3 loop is CASSPQPGGRGGEAFF. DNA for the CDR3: TGTGCCAGCAGCCCCCAACCTGGGGGCAGAGGGGGTGAAGCTTTCTTT.

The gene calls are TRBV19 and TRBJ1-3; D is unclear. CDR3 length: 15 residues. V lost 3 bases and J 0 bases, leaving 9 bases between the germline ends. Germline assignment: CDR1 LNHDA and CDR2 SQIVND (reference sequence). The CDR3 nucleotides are TGTGCCAGTAGTATTTTGGGCAGCTCTGGAAACACCATATATTTT. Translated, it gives CASSILGSSGNTIYF.